The source of this T cell receptor beta chain is a study of response to subunit inactivated influenza vaccine. Study observations and caveats: Only a handful of new T cells, the authors suggested, are recruited with each seasonal influenza vaccination.

This clonotype was seen ten or more times. Its antigen is unknown. In TCRdb, the RT-PCR reads were re-called with MiXCR into one record per CDR3 protein. The table has 600,000 to 700,000 distinct CDR3 sequences, around 15% seen once; the top ten hold 7.5% to 9%. The source of this sequence is a man aged 50-59 years who received an inactivated influenza vaccine. This specimen consisted of PBMCs from blood, obtained less than 15 days before vaccination.

CDR3 protein: CASRIGGGNNSPLHF. CDR3 nucleotide sequence: TGTGCCAGCAGAATCGGGGGAGGCAATAATTCACCCCTCCACTTT. The genes are TRBV2 and TRBJ1-6, with D tentatively TRBD1 (5 bases). Trimming removed 6 bases at V and 5 bases at J, with 14 bases between. Germline CDR1 is SNHLY and CDR2 is FYNNEI. This CDR3 spans 15 amino acids.